A selection of T cell receptor beta chains follows, all from one sample in a study of blood T cell repertoires in COVID-19. Using immunoSEQ multiplex PCR, the repertoire was profiled, and TCRdb retains in-frame clones only, with some absent. The sample has 40,000 to 50,000 clones; 86% are singletons. Sequencing was carried out using PBMCs or T cells enriched from blood (not recorded which). The receptors originated from a woman between 50 and 59 years old who had recovered from COVID-19. The conserved cysteine and the conserved F or W are not part of the CDR3 here. Fields, in order: V gene, J gene, CDR3 protein.

>TRBV27|TRBJ2-2
ASRDRGGGGELF
>TRBV7-9|TRBJ2-3
ASSLNQGGTDTQY
>TRBV6-1|TRBJ2-3
ASSEVRVGWQGSTDTQY
>TRBV7-6|TRBJ2-2
ASSFVATTGELF
>TRBV29-1|TRBJ2-1
SVERGWNEQF
>TRBV7-6|TRBJ1-1
ASSLERNTEAF
>TRBV19|TRBJ2-3
ASSLRTSGIHDTQY
>TRBV27|TRBJ1-2
ASSSQPGQGQMGYGYT
>TRBV5-1|TRBJ2-1
ASSLVLVSYNEQF
>TRBV10-3|TRBJ1-5
AISESGGNQPQH
>TRBV28|TRBJ2-7
ASRLASYEQY
>TRBV6-6|TRBJ1-5
ASRTGYDQPQH
>TRBV4-1|TRBJ2-7
ASSQDLSYEQY
>TRBV6-5|TRBJ1-4
ASSYDIQSRGKLF
>TRBV5-8|TRBJ1-2
ASSRSDSNYGYT
>TRBV9|TRBJ1-2
ASSPSAGGNYGYT
>TRBV27|TRBJ1-6
ASSFVQGDSPLH
>TRBV29-1|TRBJ1-2
SVSQTATYGYT
>TRBV2|TRBJ1-6
ASSDLGVSYNSPLH
>TRBV10-3|TRBJ2-1
AIWGDTYNEQF
>TRBV19|TRBJ1-2
ASSRGTGGLNWGYT
>TRBV30|TRBJ2-7
AWRGSGRAYEQY
>TRBV3-1/TRBV3-2|TRBJ2-1
ASSQEVGLAGTSADNEQF
>TRBV29-1|TRBJ1-1
SVGGRAWTEAF
>TRBV4-2|TRBJ1-5
ASSQGTESNQPQH
>TRBV6-6|TRBJ1-5
ASSLGTGTEPQH
>TRBV29-1|TRBJ2-2
SATRGTMNTGELF
>TRBV28|TRBJ2-3
ASNQGDPPHTQY
>TRBV7-2|TRBJ2-1
ASSQPGTGGNEQF
>TRBV5-1|TRBJ1-4
ASSLRGQGRATNEKLF
>TRBV24-1|TRBJ2-7
ATSDQDRAYEQY
>TRBV28|TRBJ1-3
ASSSQGAHGNTIY
>TRBV18|TRBJ1-6
ASSPGGLFLNSPLH
>TRBV15|TRBJ2-2
ATSRGSPLRTGELF
>TRBV11-1|TRBJ2-5
ASSLQGETQY
>TRBV5-4|TRBJ2-1
ASSLGASGSRENEQF
>TRBV28|TRBJ1-2
ASSLRRQGYGYT
>TRBV6-1|TRBJ2-3
ASSEGTSNLDTQY
>TRBV7-9|TRBJ2-5
ASSLTLETQY
>TRBV5-4|TRBJ2-1
ASSLRGANEQF
>TRBV28|TRBJ1-5
ASSLGWRVRPQH
>TRBV19|TRBJ2-1
ASSVRQGALNEQF
>TRBV27|TRBJ2-7
ASSRSTGGYEQY
>TRBV5-1|TRBJ2-7
ASSLTTGPSLSYEQY
>TRBV6-5|TRBJ1-1
ASRGVAQFTEAF
>TRBV11-2|TRBJ2-3
ASSADTQY
>TRBV5-1|TRBJ2-5
ASSYDRGETQY
>TRBV19|TRBJ2-7
ATRASGQGLHEQY
>TRBV7-2|TRBJ2-2
ASSLRGQGGELF
>TRBV5-6|TRBJ2-7
ASSSTAGAYEQY
>TRBV4-3|TRBJ1-1
ASSRSTQGLNTEAF
>TRBV28|TRBJ1-5
ASSSGQGPYSNQPQH
>TRBV2|TRBJ1-3
ASRRQGSSGNTIY
>TRBV4-3|TRBJ1-1
ASSPNKGTGNTEAF
>TRBV5-5|TRBJ2-6
ASSLSLTGAGANVLT
>TRBV5-8|TRBJ1-2
ASSLGTDRTGYGYT
>TRBV29-1|TRBJ1-5
SVTDRDNQPQH